Sequencing of this T cell receptor (beta chain) was carried out in a study of chemoradiotherapy in HPV16-positive cancers. Some clones are missing from TCRdb's copy, which holds only in-frame ones; the method was immunoSEQ multiplex PCR. Counted here are 11,000 or so clones, roughly 70% occurring once; the ten biggest clones make up more than 6.5%. The germline V gene has CDR1 MGHRA and CDR2 YSYEKL. V was cut by 1 base and J by 0 bases, with 5 bases left in between. This CDR3 is built from 14 residues. The chain couples TRBV4-1 to TRBJ2-3, with no clear D. Sample acquisition took place from a patient who underwent chemoradiotherapy. The TCR was taken from a human donor with HPV-associated anogenital cancer. In DNA, the CDR3 is TGCGCCAGCAGCCAAGTGGGTAGCACAGATACGCAGTATTTT. It translates to CASSQVGSTDTQYF.